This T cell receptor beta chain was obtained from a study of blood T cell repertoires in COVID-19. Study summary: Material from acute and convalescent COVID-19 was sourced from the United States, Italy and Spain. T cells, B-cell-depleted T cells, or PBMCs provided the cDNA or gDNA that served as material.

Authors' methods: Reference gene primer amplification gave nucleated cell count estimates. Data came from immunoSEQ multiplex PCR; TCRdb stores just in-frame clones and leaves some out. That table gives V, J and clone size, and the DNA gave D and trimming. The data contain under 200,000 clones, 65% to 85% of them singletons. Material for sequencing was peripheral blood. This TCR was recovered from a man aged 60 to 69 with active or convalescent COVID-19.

In DNA form, the CDR3 reads TGTGCCAGCATTGGAGGGGCAGGCCGTAGCAATCAGCCCCAGCATTTT. Translated: CASIGGAGRSNQPQHF. The gene calls are TRBV6-6 and TRBJ1-5; a weak D match, TRBD1 (5 bases). The CDR3 consists of 16 residues. The germline CDR1 and CDR2 sequences are MNHNY and SVGAGI (reference sequence). Trimming removed 7 bases from V and 0 bases from J, with 16 bases in between.